The entry below gives a single TCR beta chain sequence along with its context. What it binds is not known. At the DNA level, this CDR3 is encoded by other sequences in the same sample as well. With the ViraFEST assay, the study expanded antigen-specific CD4+ T cells using viral peptide pools, then sequenced them. Researchers isolated CD4+ T cells once approximately eleven days of culture had elapsed. Participants received two doses of either the BNT162b2 or mRNA-1273 vaccine. Neither prior SARS-CoV-2 infection nor positive nucleocapsid antibodies were present in the vaccine recipients. The culture medium for over 1.5 million PBMC per well included around 10 IU/ml IL-2 and around 9.8 ug/ml peptides. On day 3 and again on day 7, half the medium was replaced with IL-2 medium. This sample was taken from a study of vaccination effects on CD4 cells after COVID-19. General study results and limits: Only 1 of 255 vaccine-induced clones from healthy vaccinees cross-reacted with common cold coronaviruses.

Using immunoSEQ multiplex PCR, the repertoire was profiled, and TCRdb retains in-frame clones only, with some absent. There are 50,000 to 65,000 clones in the sample; roughly 72% occur only once, and 0.95% to 1.5% lies in the top ten. Sequencing was performed on CD4+ T cells from PBMCs cultured with HCoV-229E spike peptides, taken after COVID-19 vaccination. The TCR sequence derives from a human donor who received a COVID-19 vaccine.

CDR3 protein: CASSPGQNTEAFF. CDR3 sequence (DNA): TGTGCCAGCTCACCGGGACAGAACACTGAAGCTTTCTTT. The rearrangement uses TRBV18 and TRBJ1-1; tentatively, D is TRBD1 (6 bases). CDR1 is KGHSH and CDR2 is LQKENI in the germline V gene. V lost 3 bases and J 1 base, leaving 6 bases between the germline ends. CDR3 length: 13 amino acids.